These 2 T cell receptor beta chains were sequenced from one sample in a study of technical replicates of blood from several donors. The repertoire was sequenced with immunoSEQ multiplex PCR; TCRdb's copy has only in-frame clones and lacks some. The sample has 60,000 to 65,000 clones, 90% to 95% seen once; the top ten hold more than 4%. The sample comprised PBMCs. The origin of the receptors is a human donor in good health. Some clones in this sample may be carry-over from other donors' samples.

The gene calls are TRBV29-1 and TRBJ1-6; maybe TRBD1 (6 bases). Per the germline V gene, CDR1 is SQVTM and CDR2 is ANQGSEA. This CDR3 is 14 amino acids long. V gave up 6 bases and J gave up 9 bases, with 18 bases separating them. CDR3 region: CSVSTDSVGSPLHF. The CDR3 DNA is TGCAGCGTGAGTACGGACAGTGTAGGTTCACCCCTCCACTTT.

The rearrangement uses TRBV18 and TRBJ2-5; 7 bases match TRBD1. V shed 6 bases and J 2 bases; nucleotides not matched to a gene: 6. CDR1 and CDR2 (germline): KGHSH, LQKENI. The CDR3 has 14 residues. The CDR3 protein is CASSTGPPQETQYF. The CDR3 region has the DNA TGTGCCAGCTCGACAGGGCCTCCTCAAGAGACCCAGTACTTC.